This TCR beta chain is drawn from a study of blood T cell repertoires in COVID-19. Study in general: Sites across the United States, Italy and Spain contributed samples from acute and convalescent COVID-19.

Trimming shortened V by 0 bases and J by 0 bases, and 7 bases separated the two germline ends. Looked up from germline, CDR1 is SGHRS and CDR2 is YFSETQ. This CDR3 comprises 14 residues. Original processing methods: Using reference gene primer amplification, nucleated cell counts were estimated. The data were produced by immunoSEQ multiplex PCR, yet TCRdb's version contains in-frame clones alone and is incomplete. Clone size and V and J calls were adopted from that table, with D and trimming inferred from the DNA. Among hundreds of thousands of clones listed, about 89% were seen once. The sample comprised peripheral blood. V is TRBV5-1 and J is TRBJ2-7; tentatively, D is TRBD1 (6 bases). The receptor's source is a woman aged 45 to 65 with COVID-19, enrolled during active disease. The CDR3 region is CASSLGQASYEQYF. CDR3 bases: TGCGCCAGCAGCTTGGGACAGGCCTCCTACGAGCAGTACTTC.